One and the same sample provided the 23 T cell receptor beta chains below, sequenced in a study of cytomegalovirus exposure and HLA in healthy donors. This PCR relied on a set of 60 Vbeta primers and 13 Jbeta primers. Sequenced by immunoSEQ multiplex PCR; TCRdb stores in-frame clones only, minus some. The sample features about 41,000 clones, with 6% to 6.5% in its top ten. Sequencing was carried out using PBMCs. The receptors were sampled from a man aged 30 to 39 in good health and CMV-seronegative.

The chain recombines TRBV7-9 with TRBJ2-3, with TRBD1 matching 7 bases. The J segment lost 2 bases and the V segment lost 3 bases, leaving 5 bases of the junction unmatched. The CDR3 totals 15 residues. The germline gives CDR1 SEHNR, CDR2 FQNEAQ (reference sequence). DNA for the CDR3: TGTGCCAGCAGCTTCGACAGGGCCAACACAGATACGCAGTATTTT. Its translation: CASSFDRANTDTQYF.

On this clone itself: A read error may account for a junction end that differs from germline. This chain links TRBV27 with TRBJ2-7, with D uncertain. Germline V gene data show CDR1 as MNHEY and CDR2 as SMNVEV (reference sequence). CDR3 size: 15 residues. The CDR3 DNA reads TGTGTCAGCAGTGAAGCATTGGGCATACTCTACGAGCAGTACTTC. Translation: CVSSEALGILYEQYF.

V is TRBV11-2 and J is TRBJ2-7; 9 bases fit TRBD1. Per the germline V gene, CDR1 is SGHAT and CDR2 is FQNNGV. CDR3 length: 14 amino acids. Losses at the gene ends were 5 bases for V and 4 bases for J; bases not matched to a gene: 6. The CDR3 spells CASSRDRAMYEQYF. As DNA, the CDR3 is TGTGCCAGCAGCCGGGACAGGGCTATGTACGAGCAGTACTTC.

V gene TRBV6-5 combines with J gene TRBJ1-1; D is unresolved. The germline CDR1 and CDR2 sequences are MNHEY and SVGAGI. Trimming took off 5 bases at V and 7 bases at J, with 14 bases between the two ends. This CDR3 spans 13 amino acids. The CDR3 nucleotides are TGTGCCAGCAGTCCCATGTACCTCGGTGAAGCTTTCTTT. Protein product: CASSPMYLGEAFF.

The rearrangement links TRBV4-1 to TRBJ2-5, with TRBD2 as a possible D gene (6 bases). The length of the CDR3 is 15 residues. Germline V gives CDR1 MGHRA, CDR2 YSYEKL. V shed 0 bases and J shed 3 bases, with 11 bases lying between them. CDR3 nucleotides: TGCGCCAGCAGCCAAGACAACGGCGGGGAAGAGACCCAGTACTTC. Protein: CASSQDNGGEETQYF.

The rearrangement links TRBV6-1 to TRBJ2-5, with a weak D call TRBD1 (6 bases). The CDR3 contains 13 residues. The germline V and J ends were trimmed by 6 bases and 5 bases, with 13 bases remaining between them. Germline values: CDR1 MNHNS, CDR2 SASEGT. This chain's CDR3 is CASRDFRGETQYF. CDR3 DNA: TGTGCCAGCAGGGACTTTAGGGGGGAGACCCAGTACTTC.

The chain uses TRBV6-6 and TRBJ2-6; the D is unclear. Trimming removed 8 bases from V and 2 bases from J, with 7 bases in between. The CDR3 is 13 amino acids. Germline values: CDR1 MNHNY, CDR2 SVGAGI (reference sequence). CDR3 nucleotide sequence: TGTGCCAGCGCAGAGGCTGGGGCCAACGTCCTGACTTTC. This encodes CASAEAGANVLTF.

The chain has TRBV19 and TRBJ1-5; D call uncertain. Germline CDR1 LNHDA, CDR2 SQIVND (reference sequence). V lost 6 bases and J lost 1, with 13 bases in between. This CDR3 region has 15 residues. CDR3 bases: TGTGCCAGTAGGAATCGGGGTGTGAGCAATCAGCCCCAGCATTTT. As protein: CASRNRGVSNQPQHF. The full variable domain, with the rest looked up from reference TRBV19 and TRBJ1-5, is DGGITQSPKYLFRKEGQNVTLSCEQNLNHDAMYWYRQDPGQGLRLIYYSQIVNDFQKGDIAEGYSVSREKKESFPLTVTSAQKNPTAFYLCASRNRGVSNQPQHFGDGTRLSIL.

The chain recombines TRBV19 with TRBJ1-1; D gene uncertain. Germline V gene data show CDR1 as LNHDA and CDR2 as SQIVND (reference sequence). Trimming stripped 3 bases from V and 0 bases from J, with 8 bases between. The CDR3 extends over 14 amino acids. The CDR3 spells CASSIPGMNTEAFF. The CDR3 region has the DNA TGTGCCAGTAGTATCCCGGGTATGAACACTGAAGCTTTCTTT. The whole variable domain, remainder taken from reference TRBV19 and TRBJ1-1, is DGGITQSPKYLFRKEGQNVTLSCEQNLNHDAMYWYRQDPGQGLRLIYYSQIVNDFQKGDIAEGYSVSREKKESFPLTVTSAQKNPTAFYLCASSIPGMNTEAFFGQGTRLTVV.

J is TRBJ2-5 and V is TRBV5-1; 8 nucleotides align to TRBD2. The CDR3 runs to 16 residues. V was pared by 5 bases and J by 5 bases, with 14 bases of the junction left unmatched. Germline assignment: CDR1 SGHRS and CDR2 YFSETQ. The CDR3 nucleotides read TGCGCCAGCAGTCGGGGGGGAGACGGTGGATACGAGACCCAGTACTTC. Amino acid sequence: CASSRGGDGGYETQYF.

This sequence joins TRBV18 and TRBJ2-7; TRBD2 matches at 11 bases. The CDR3 runs 14 residues. V lost 5 bases and J lost 7; bases outside the gene matches: 7. Germline lookup yields CDR1 KGHSH and CDR2 LQKENI. This CDR3 is CASSFGLAGLEQYF. The CDR3 region has the DNA TGTGCCAGCTCATTTGGACTAGCGGGTTTGGAGCAGTACTTC.

This chain joins TRBV5-6 and TRBJ1-3; D is unresolved. Germline-derived CDR1 and CDR2 are SGHDT and YYEEEE. This CDR3 region has 15 residues. The germline V and J ends were trimmed by 2 bases and 0 bases, with 9 bases remaining between them. The CDR3 DNA sequence: TGTGCCAGCAGCTTTCCGCCAGGCTCTGGAAACACCATATATTTT. This codes for CASSFPPGSGNTIYF.

This chain uses TRBV6-5 with TRBJ2-7; 10 bases are shared with TRBD1. Germline V gene data show CDR1 as MNHEY and CDR2 as SVGAGI. This CDR3 is built from 15 residues. V gave up 6 bases and J gave up 2 bases; unmatched junction bases: 7. The CDR3 loop reads CASRSDRGSAYEQYF. The CDR3 DNA is TGTGCCAGCAGATCGGACAGGGGGAGCGCCTACGAGCAGTACTTC.

The J gene is TRBJ1-2, the V gene TRBV7-9; 8 bases agree with TRBD1. CDR1 SEHNR and CDR2 FQNEAQ come from the germline V gene (reference sequence). This CDR3 spans 14 amino acids. The V gene end was trimmed by 5 bases and the J gene end by 7 bases; junction bases not matched to a gene: 9. CDR3 nucleotide sequence: TGTGCCAGCAGCCGGACAGGGTCTGAGTTTGGCTACACCTTC. This gives the protein CASSRTGSEFGYTF.

The chain joins TRBV7-6 to TRBJ2-7; D not resolved. The V gene's germline CDR1 is SGHVS and CDR2 FNYEAQ. The CDR3 covers 14 residues. Trimming took off 5 bases at V and 2 bases at J, with 13 bases between the two ends. The CDR3 DNA is TGTGCCAGCAGCCCTAGAGCCGATCCCTACGAGCAGTACTTC. It encodes CASSPRADPYEQYF. The full variable domain, in which reference TRBV7-6 and TRBJ2-7 provide the parts outside the CDR3, is GAGVSQSPRYKVTKRGQDVALRCDPISGHVSLYWYRQALGQGPEFLTYFNYEAQQDKSGLPNDRFSAERPEGSISTLTIQRTEQRDSAMYRCASSPRADPYEQYFGPGTRLTVT.

The chain is built from TRBV7-8 and TRBJ1-5; the D gene is possibly TRBD1 (6 bases). The CDR3 covers 16 residues. Trimming shortened V by 5 bases and J by 0 bases, and 14 bases separated the two germline ends. Germline V CDR1 and CDR2: SGHVS, FQNEAQ. The CDR3 bases are TGTGCCAGCAGCCTCAGTACAGGGCCTAGCAATCAGCCCCAGCATTTT. Protein product: CASSLSTGPSNQPQHF.

V is TRBV5-4 and J is TRBJ1-1; D is possibly TRBD1 (5 bases). Germline CDR1 is SGHNT and CDR2 is YYREEE (reference sequence). The CDR3 spans 13 residues. V was shortened by 1 base and J by 5 bases, with 9 bases between the two germline ends. The CDR3 DNA reads TGTGCCAGCAGCTTGCCAGGGACTACTGAAGCTTTCTTT. As protein: CASSLPGTTEAFF.

The rearrangement links TRBV5-4 to TRBJ1-2, with D unclear. The V gene lost 4 bases and the J gene lost 9 bases, with 22 bases spanning the gap. Looked up from germline, CDR1 is SGHNT and CDR2 is YYREEE (reference sequence). The CDR3 has 15 residues. The CDR3: CASSAIGERIGSYTF. The CDR3 nucleotides read TGTGCCAGCAGCGCAATTGGGGAGCGGATCGGGAGCTACACCTTC. The full variable domain, completed using reference TRBV5-4 and TRBJ1-2, is ETGVTQSPTHLIKTRGQQVTLRCSSQSGHNTVSWYQQALGQGPQFIFQYYREEENGRGNFPPRFSGLQFPNYSSELNVNALELDDSALYLCASSAIGERIGSYTFGSGTRLTVV.

The chain recombines TRBV5-6 with TRBJ2-1; 9 bases are shared with TRBD2. The CDR3 contains 15 residues. The V segment lost 5 bases and the J segment 4 bases; nucleotides outside the gene matches: 7. Germline CDR1 reads SGHDT; CDR2 reads YYEEEE. As DNA, the CDR3 is TGTGCCAGCAGTCCTCTAGCGGGGCGATACAATGAGCAGTTCTTC. Translating gives CASSPLAGRYNEQFF.

The V gene is TRBV5-1, the J gene TRBJ2-1; 11 nucleotides agree with TRBD2. The trim removed 0 bases at V and 1 base at J, leaving 9 bases unmatched. This CDR3 contains 19 residues. CDR1 is SGHRS, CDR2 YFSETQ, per germline. The CDR3, as DNA: TGCGCCAGCAGCTTGGAACTAGCGGGGGTAGCCTTTTCCTACAATGAGCAGTTCTTC. It yields the protein CASSLELAGVAFSYNEQFF.

The chain joins TRBV5-1 to TRBJ2-5, with TRBD1 matching over 9 bases. In germline, CDR1 is SGHRS, CDR2 YFSETQ. The CDR3 length is 14 residues. J was trimmed by 5 bases and V by 5 bases; bases with no gene match: 7. For the CDR3, the DNA is TGCGCCAGCAGGCGGACAGGGGACGGGGAGACCCAGTACTTC. It encodes CASRRTGDGETQYF. Drawing the rest from reference TRBV5-1 and TRBJ2-5, the complete variable domain is KAGVTQTPRYLIKTRGQQVTLSCSPISGHRSVSWYQQTPGQGLQFLFEYFSETQRNKGNFPGRFSGRQFSNSRSEMNVSTLELGDSALYLCASRRTGDGETQYFGPGTRLLVL.

V gene TRBV30 combines with J gene TRBJ1-3; D is perhaps TRBD1 (5 bases). V shed 2 bases and J shed 0 bases, with 14 bases lying between them. Germline V lookup: CDR1 GTSNPN, CDR2 SVGIG (reference sequence). The CDR3 is 16 residues long. The CDR3 sequence: CAWSSWGTLSGNTIYF. The CDR3 DNA follows: TGTGCCTGGAGTAGTTGGGGCACTCTCTCTGGAAACACCATATATTTT. Variable domain in full (rest from reference TRBV30 and TRBJ1-3): SQTIHQWPATLVQPVGSPLSLECTVEGTSNPNLYWYRQAAGRGLQLLFYSVGIGQISSEVPQNLSASRPQDRQFILSSKKLLLSDSGFYLCAWSSWGTLSGNTIYFGEGSWLTVV.

The rearrangement uses TRBV5-1 and TRBJ2-1; 11 bases are shared with TRBD2. This CDR3 comprises 17 residues. V was clipped by 0 bases and J by 9 bases; unmatched bases: 11. CDR1 SGHRS and CDR2 YFSETQ come from the germline V gene. The CDR3 reads CASSLDKTSGNRAEQFF. CDR3 DNA sequence: TGCGCCAGCAGCTTGGACAAGACTAGCGGGAACCGGGCTGAGCAGTTCTTC.